This note documents a single T cell receptor (beta chain) sequence. Its antigen is not yet known. No clone much larger than this one lies a single base away; base qualities are absent. The cohort comprised several hundred healthy bone marrow donors. At the time of sampling, all cohort members were nominally healthy, though unrecorded immune exposures were likely present. The donor tested CMV seronegative, placing the donor among the 352 seronegative members of the cohort. Every donor gave a peripheral blood sample, and the peripheral blood mononuclear cells from that sample were used for TCR beta sequencing. The Qiagen DNeasy Blood Extraction Kit was used to extract genomic DNA from the blood cell samples. The protocol used for the library was the immunoSEQ multiplex PCR assay. The multiplex PCR relied on a mix of 60 forward primers for TCR Vbeta segments and 13 reverse primers for TCR Jbeta segments. Amplification of the CDR3 region of rearranged TCR beta genes was performed with a multiplex PCR assay on genomic DNA. Amplified TCR beta libraries were sequenced as 87-base-pair reads on the Illumina HiSeq System. From the authors' description of their analysis: Across the roughly 640 repertoires, a later analysis counted approximately 75 million unique TCR beta chains, 9.5 million to 12 million of which were shared by at least two donors. A nearest-neighbor algorithm error-corrected the raw reads and collapsed the reads into unique sequences, merging closely related sequences to remove PCR and sequencing errors. To assign V, D and J gene segments, CDR3 sequences were aligned to IMGT reference sequences. For a sequence to be retained, a match of at least six nucleotides to both a V gene segment and a J gene segment was required. Rearrangements were classified as productive when the CDR3 lacked stop codons and remained in frame with V and J, and all other rearrangements were classified as non-productive. CDR3 was defined by IMGT convention, running from the second conserved V-encoded cysteine to the conserved J-encoded phenylalanine. Sequences without an unambiguous match to a single V gene segment were excluded from the earlier analysis of approximately 600 of the donors. In an earlier analysis of some 590 of the donors, a V segment was called functional when productive rearrangements were above 56.7%, and segregating when the standard deviation between donors exceeded 5%. A statistical classification framework was built for diagnosing cytomegalovirus status from the catalog of TCR beta chain sequences. In a later analysis, V and J genes were assigned by comparing TCR nucleotide sequences against IMGT/GENE-DB human TR gene sequences. A later analysis assigned CDR3 sequences and most-parsimonious VDJ recombination scenarios with the TCRdist pipeline. A later analysis defined each TCR beta chain by its CDR3 amino acid sequence plus V-gene family, and excluded reads lacking a unique V-gene family. To address suspected cross-contamination and a sequencing artifact, a later analysis removed roughly 580 highly shared, low-generation-probability nucleotide sequences. In a later analysis, a clonal expansion index was calculated for each public chain from normalized within-repertoire ranks of inferred template counts. In a later analysis, generation probabilities were computed using a VDJ recombination model fitted to out-of-frame rearrangements, and the results were checked against IGoR. In a later analysis, hypergeometric tests were used to score TCR-TCR, TCR-HLA and TCR-CMV co-occurrence, with a repertoire-size bias correction applied to TCR pairs. To estimate false discovery rates, a later analysis permuted the HLA or CMV assignments 20 times. In a later analysis, co-occurring TCRs were grouped with DBSCAN, and TCRdist sequence similarity was added when clustering was performed within HLA-allele-positive subsets. Repertoires with fewer than 30,000 or more than 120,000 public chains were left out of co-occurrence clustering, as were a handful of repertoires with anomalous nucleotide sharing. In TCRdb, the immuneACCESS table is reduced to in-frame sequences with V and J assigned. These tables do not hold every clone; where another copy was compared, an unresolved V gene accounts for under half, and the others remain unexplained. That table supplies the V and J calls and clone size; D and trimming were determined from the DNA. For this sample there are roughly 120,000 clones; 60% to 85% appear just once. The ten top clones hold about 2% of the sample.

From cysteine to phenylalanine, the CDR3 is 13 amino acids long. Kept here is only the CDR3 DNA, which spans 39 bases and is read in frame from base 1. Cut back by 0 bases and 4 bases, the V and J ends lie 4 bases apart. The germline V gene gives CDR1 as SGDLS and CDR2 as YYNGEE. The source of the sample is a study of cytomegalovirus exposure and HLA in healthy donors (dated by TCRdb to 2017 to 2019). About the investigation overall: In an earlier analysis of under 600 of the donors, approximately 300 Gb of sequence data and 117 million unique TCR beta sequences from about 190 million T cells were reported. Approximately 300 gigabases of sequencing data and tens of millions of unique TCR sequences made up an early release that covered around 640 HLA-typed donors. Among the roughly 390 genotyped donors, around 81% belonged to the genetic ancestry cluster associated with self-reported Caucasian donors. The study aimed to test whether signatures of past pathogen exposure could be identified by cataloging public T cell receptors. The T cell repertoires of under 750 subjects were profiled by immunosequencing and related to cytomegalovirus serostatus. Besides the first cohort of 666 subjects, a separate validation cohort made up of some 110 different subjects was used. To predict cytomegalovirus infection status, the study combined high-throughput TCR immunosequencing, statistical association of individual TCRs with disease status, and machine learning. To study patterns of TCR occurrence, a later analysis re-analyzed previously published TCR beta repertoires from 666 donors and added high-resolution HLA genotyping. In the later analysis, no new phenotypic data were used to find candidate immune exposures; instead, reliance was placed on TCR beta sequences and their occurrence across donors. An earlier analysis of about 600 of the donors used high-throughput TCR beta sequencing to judge whether each TCR beta V gene segment behaved as functional or pseudogenic. Donor age, sex, ethnicity and CMV serostatus were compiled alongside the repertoire data. A later genetic analysis used genome-wide SNP genotypes for about 65% of the roughly 700 donors, treating that subset as a discovery cohort. All discovery cohort repertoires had been generated using a single sequencing platform. Class I and class II HLA loci were covered by the typing at four-digit resolution. The number of typed donors differed by locus: about 620-640 for A, B, C, DRB1 and DQB1; some 500 for DQA1; 600 to 610 for DPA1; and 400 to 480 for DPB1. Because of strong linkage in the cohort, five DR-DQ haplotypes were treated as single units for association and clustering. Among about 360 genotyped donors of the cohort, an average of about 240,000 unique TCR beta nucleotide sequences were sequenced per donor, roughly 20% of them non-productive. What the authors observed across the whole study: Because counts were too low, some 16 rarely observed V segments, including chromosome 9 orphons, were excluded from the earlier analysis of 587 of the donors. Assigning TCR associations to individual alleles was difficult when HLA alleles, especially DR and DQ, strongly co-occurred. While some public TCRs were present in many individuals, most TCR sequences turned up only very rarely across donors. Presence/absence analyses assumed roughly uniform sequencing depth across donors, an assumption that may not hold. The sequencing pipeline was judged likely to have produced a cluster of highly shared sequence variants as a technical artifact. Correlated functional status among segregating V segments might be attributable to linkage disequilibrium, but an unknown experimental factor could not be ruled out. HLA typing was unavailable for some donors at each locus, so association tests used only the typed subset. In an earlier analysis of about 550 of the donors, most TCR beta V segments were observed in productive rearrangements about 87% or about 30% of the time, broadly matching IMGT annotations. A further reported finding was that TCR beta sequences accurately predicted the HLA-A and HLA-B alleles for most subjects in the first cohort. A later analysis reported that several top co-occurrence clusters appeared linked to parvovirus B19, influenza, CMV and Epstein-Barr virus. In vitro tests confirmed that a few of the cytomegalovirus-associated TCR beta chains recognize cytomegalovirus antigens. In a later analysis, most CMV-associated TCR beta chains were found to appear HLA-restricted, with HLA associations seemingly driven largely by CMV exposure. In this cohort, only TCR beta chains were sequenced, and detectable features were limited by the absence of alpha or paired-chain data. Immune exposure information for the cohort was limited to CMV serostatus. In a later analysis, HLA-associated TCR beta chains were found to be more clonally expanded and to have lower generation probabilities than equally common non-associated chains. According to a later analysis, TCR association rates differed among HLA loci, with DRB1 alleles showing the most associated TCRs and HLA-C alleles showing the fewest. A later analysis associated 16,951 TCR beta sequences with specific HLA alleles at a false discovery rate of 0.05. An association between a missense DCLRE1C variant and V-gene and J-gene trimming of TCR beta chains was found in a later genetic analysis and replicated in an independent cohort. In a later genetic analysis, fewer N-insertions in productive TCRs were reported among donors in an Asian-associated ancestry cluster than the roughly 700-donor mean. According to the authors, the approach could potentially be generalized to other disease states and immunological phenotypes. The study gave a list of 150 to 200 TCR beta chains associated with cytomegalovirus. Cytomegalovirus status was reported to be diagnosed by the classifier with high specificity and sensitivity in both the original and validation cohorts. Some IMGT-functional V segments, including TRBV6-2 and TRBV6-3, could not be told apart with the 87-base-pair reads, so those segments were excluded.

This TCR was sampled from a man aged 45-65 years in good health and CMV-seronegative. This chain joins TRBV9 to TRBJ1-4; the D gene assignment is ambiguous. Sequenced: PBMCs. The sequenced DNA: TGTGCCAGCAGCGTAGAGCTTAATGAAAAACTGTTTTTT. The resulting protein is CASSVELNEKLFF.